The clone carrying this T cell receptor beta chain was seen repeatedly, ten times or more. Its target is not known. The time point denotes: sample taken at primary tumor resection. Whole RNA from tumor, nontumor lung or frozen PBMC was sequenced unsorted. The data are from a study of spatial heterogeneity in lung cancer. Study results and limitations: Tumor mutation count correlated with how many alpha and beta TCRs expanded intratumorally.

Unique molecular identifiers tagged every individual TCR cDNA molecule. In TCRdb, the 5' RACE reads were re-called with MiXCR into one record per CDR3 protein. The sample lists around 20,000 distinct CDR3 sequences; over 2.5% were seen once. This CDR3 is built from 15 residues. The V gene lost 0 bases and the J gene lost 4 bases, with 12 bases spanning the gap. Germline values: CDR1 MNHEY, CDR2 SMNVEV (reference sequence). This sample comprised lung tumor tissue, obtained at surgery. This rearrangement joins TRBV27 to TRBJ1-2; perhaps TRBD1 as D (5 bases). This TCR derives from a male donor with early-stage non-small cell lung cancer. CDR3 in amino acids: CASSLSRGAGYGYTF. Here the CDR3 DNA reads TGTGCCAGCAGTTTATCAAGAGGGGCGGGCTATGGCTACACCTTC.